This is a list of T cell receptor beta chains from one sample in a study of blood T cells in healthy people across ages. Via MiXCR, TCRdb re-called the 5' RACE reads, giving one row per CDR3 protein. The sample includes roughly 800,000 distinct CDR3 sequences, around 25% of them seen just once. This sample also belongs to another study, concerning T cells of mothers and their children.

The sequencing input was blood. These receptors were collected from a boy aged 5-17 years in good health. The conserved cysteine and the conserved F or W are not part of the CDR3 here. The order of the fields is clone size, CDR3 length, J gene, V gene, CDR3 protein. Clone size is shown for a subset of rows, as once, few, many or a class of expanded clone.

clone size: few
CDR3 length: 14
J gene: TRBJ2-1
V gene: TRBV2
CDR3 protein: ASSTLAGGPANEQF

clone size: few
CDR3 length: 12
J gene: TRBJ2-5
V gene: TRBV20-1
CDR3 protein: SARVAGGQETQY

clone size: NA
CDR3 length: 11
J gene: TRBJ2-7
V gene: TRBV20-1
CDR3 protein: SAMGQTSYEQY

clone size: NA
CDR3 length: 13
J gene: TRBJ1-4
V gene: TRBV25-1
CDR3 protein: ASSPRGVGEEKLF

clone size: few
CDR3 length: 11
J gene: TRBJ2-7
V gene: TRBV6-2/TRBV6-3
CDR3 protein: ASSYRQAYEQY

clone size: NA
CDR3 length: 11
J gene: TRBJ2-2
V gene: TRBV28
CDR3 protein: ALGGPNTGELF

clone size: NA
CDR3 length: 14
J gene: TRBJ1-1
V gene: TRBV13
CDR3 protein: ASSLPPRGLGTEAF

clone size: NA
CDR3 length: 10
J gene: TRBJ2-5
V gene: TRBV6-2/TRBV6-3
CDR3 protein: ASREPKETQY

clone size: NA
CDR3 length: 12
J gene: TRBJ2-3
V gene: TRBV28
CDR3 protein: ASSLETATDTQY

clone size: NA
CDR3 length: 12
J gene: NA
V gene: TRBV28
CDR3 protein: ASSFVGESHEQY

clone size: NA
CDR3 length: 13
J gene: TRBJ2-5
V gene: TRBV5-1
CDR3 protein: ASSHSPQGQETQY

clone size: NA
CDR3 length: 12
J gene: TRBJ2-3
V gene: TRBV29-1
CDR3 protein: SVMGLEGTDTQY

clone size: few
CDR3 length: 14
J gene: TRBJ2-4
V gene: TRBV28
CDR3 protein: ASSLRTGPSKNIQY

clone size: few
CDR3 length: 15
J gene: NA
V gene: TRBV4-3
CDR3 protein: ASSQDRLAADTYEQY

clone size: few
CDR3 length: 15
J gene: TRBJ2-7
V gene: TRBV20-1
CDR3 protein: SARDYGVAGPSYEQY

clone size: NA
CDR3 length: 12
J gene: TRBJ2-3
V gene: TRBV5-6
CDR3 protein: ASSFPGSTDTQY

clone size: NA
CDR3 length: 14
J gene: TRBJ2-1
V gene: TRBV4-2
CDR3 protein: ASSQDFADEYNEQF

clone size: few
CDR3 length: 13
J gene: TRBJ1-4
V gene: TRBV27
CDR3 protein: ASSLMTGGNEKLF

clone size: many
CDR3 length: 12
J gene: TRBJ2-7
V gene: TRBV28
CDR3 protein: ASSLSDSSYEQY

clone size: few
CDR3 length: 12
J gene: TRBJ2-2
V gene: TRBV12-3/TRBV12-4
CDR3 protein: ASRAGTNTGELF

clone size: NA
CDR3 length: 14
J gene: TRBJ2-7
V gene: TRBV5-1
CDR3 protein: ASSLTTGQPGSEQY

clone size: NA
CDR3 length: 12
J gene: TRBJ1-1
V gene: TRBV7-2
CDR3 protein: ASSLHTLNTEAF

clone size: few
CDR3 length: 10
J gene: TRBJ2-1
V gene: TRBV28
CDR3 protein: ASRGLYNEQF

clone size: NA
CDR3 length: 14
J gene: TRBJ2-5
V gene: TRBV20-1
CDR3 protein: SARDPAGMGQETQH

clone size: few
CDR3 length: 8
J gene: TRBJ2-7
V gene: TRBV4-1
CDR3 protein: ASSPRQGI

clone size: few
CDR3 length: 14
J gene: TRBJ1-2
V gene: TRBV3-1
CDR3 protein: ASSPGASTGAYGYT

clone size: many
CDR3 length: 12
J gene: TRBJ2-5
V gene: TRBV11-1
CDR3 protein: ASSGTGHQETQY

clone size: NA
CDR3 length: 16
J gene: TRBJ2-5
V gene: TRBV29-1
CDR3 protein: SAWGQGRASPLQETQY

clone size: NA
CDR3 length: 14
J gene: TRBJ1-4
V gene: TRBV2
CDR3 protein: ASSGRKGGFNEKLF

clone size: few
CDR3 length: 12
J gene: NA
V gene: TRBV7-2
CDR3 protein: ASGRRTGPYEQY

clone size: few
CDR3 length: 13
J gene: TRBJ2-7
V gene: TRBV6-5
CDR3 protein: ASSSPGPSGGEQY

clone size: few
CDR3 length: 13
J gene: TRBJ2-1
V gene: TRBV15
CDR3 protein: ATSRDLTSYNEQF

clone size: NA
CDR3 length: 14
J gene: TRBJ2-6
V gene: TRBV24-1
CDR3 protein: ATSEAVGTGANVLT

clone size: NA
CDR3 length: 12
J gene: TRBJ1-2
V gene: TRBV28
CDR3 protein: ASRLQGGNYGYT

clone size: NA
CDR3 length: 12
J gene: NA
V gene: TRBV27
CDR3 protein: ASSLGAEPYEQY

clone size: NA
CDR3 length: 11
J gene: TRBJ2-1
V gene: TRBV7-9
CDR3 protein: ASERETNNEQF

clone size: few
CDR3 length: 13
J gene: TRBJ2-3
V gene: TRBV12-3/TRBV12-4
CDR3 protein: ASSFRALPTDTQY

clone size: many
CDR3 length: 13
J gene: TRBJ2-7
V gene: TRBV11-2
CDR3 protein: ASSLEVQSAYEQY

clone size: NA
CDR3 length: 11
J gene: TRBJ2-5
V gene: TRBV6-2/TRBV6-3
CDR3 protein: ASSYVPINKQY

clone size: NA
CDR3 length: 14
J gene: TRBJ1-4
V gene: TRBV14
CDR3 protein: ASSQDRRRTNEKLF

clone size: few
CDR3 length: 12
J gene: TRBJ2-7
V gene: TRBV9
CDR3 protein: ASSVGRVGYEQY

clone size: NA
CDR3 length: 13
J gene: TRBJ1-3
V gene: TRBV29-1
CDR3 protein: SAGDRDHSGNTIY